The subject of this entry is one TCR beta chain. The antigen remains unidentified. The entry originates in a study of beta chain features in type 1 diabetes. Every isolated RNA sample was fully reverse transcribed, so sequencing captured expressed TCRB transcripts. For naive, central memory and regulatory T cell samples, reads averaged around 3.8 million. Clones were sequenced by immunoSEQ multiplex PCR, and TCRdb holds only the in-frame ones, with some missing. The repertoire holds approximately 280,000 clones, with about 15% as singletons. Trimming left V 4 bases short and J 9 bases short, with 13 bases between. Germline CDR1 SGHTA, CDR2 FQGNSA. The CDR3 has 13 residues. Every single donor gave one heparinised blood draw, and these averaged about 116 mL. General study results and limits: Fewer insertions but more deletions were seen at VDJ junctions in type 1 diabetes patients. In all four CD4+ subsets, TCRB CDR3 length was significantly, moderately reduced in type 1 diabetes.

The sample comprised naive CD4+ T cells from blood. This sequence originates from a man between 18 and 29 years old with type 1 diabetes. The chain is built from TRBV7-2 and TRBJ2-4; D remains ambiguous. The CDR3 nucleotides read TGTGCCAGCAGCTCCTTACGACAAGGCATTCAGTACTTC. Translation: CASSSLRQGIQYF.